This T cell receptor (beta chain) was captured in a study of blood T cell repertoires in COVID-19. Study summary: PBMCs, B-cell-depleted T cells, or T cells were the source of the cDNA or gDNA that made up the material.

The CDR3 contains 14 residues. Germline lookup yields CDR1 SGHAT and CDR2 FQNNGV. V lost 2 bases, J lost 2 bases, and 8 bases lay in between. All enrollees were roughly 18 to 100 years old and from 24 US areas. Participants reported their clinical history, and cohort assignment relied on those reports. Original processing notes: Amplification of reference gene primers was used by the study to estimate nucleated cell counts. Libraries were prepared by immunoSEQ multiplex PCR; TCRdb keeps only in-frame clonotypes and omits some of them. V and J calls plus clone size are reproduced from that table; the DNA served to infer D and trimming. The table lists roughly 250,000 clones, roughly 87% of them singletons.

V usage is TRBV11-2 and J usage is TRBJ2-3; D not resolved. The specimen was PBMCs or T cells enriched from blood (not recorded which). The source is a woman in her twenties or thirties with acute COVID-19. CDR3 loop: CASSLNTLTDTQYF. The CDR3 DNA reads TGTGCCAGCAGCTTAAACACCCTCACAGATACGCAGTATTTT.